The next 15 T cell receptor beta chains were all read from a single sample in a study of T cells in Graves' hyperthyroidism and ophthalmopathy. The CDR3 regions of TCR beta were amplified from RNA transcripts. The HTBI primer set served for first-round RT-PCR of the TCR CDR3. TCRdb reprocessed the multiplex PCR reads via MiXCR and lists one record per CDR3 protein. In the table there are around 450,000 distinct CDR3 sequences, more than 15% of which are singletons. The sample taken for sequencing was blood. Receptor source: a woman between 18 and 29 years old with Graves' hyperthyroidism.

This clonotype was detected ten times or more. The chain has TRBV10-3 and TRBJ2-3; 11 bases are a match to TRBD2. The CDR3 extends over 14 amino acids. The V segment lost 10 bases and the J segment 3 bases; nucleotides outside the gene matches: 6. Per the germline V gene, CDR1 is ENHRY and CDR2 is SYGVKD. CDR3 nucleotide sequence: TGTGCCACCGTAGCGGGAGGGCTTACAGATACGCAGTATTTT. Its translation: CATVAGGLTDTQYF.

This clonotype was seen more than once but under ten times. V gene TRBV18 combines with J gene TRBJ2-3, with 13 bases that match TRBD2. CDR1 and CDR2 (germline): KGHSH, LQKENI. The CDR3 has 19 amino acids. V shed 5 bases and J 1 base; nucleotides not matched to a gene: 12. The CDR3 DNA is TGTGCCAGCTCAGTCGGACTAGCGGGAGCCTCACTCGGCACAGATACGCAGTATTTT. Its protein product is CASSVGLAGASLGTDTQYF.

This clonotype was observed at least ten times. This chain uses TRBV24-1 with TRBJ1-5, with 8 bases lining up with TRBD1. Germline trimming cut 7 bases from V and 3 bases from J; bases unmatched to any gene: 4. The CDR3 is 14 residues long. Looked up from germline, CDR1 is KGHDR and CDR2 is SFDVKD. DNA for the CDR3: TGTGCCACCAGCAAGACAGGGGTCAATCAGCCCCAGCATTTT. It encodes CATSKTGVNQPQHF.

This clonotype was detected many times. CDR3 in amino acids: CASSHHDRAGNDEQFF. The CDR3, as DNA: TGTGCCAGCAGTCACCACGACCGCGCGGGAAACGATGAGCAGTTCTTC. This chain uses TRBV28 with TRBJ2-1, with D possibly being TRBD2 (6 bases). The CDR3 totals 16 residues. Germline assignment: CDR1 MDHEN and CDR2 SYDVKM. V was shortened by 5 bases and J by 8 bases, with 22 bases between the two germline ends.

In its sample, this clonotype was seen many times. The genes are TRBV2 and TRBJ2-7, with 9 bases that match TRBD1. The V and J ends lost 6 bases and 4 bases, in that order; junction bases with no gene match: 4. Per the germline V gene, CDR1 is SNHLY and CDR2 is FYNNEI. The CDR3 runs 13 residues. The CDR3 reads CASRGDRVYEQYF. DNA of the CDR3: TGTGCCAGCAGGGGGGACAGGGTTTACGAGCAGTACTTC.

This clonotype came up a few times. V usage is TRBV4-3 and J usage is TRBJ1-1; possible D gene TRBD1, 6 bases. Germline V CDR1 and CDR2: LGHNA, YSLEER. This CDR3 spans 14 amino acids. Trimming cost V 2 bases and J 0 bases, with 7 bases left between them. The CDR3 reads CASSQRTVNTEAFF. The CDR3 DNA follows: TGCGCCAGCAGCCAACGGACAGTGAACACTGAAGCTTTCTTT.

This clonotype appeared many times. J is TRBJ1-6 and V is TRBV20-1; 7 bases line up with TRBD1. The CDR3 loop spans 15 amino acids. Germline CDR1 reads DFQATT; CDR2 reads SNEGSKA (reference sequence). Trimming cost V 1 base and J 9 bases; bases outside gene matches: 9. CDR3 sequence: CSARAEGQLTSPLHF. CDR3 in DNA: TGCAGTGCTAGAGCGGAGGGACAGTTAACTTCACCCCTCCACTTT.

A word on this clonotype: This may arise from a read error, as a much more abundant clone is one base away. The CDR3 is CASSSFLDPRGNEQFF. As DNA, the CDR3 is TGTGCCAGCAGCTCCTTCCTAGATCCCCGGGGTAATGAGCAGTTCTTC. The chain has TRBV7-9 and TRBJ2-1, with D possibly being TRBD2 (5 bases). The CDR3 sequence is 16 residues long. Between the trimmed V and J ends, which lost 4 bases and 7 bases, there was a span of 20 bases. Germline assignment: CDR1 SEHNR and CDR2 FQNEAQ (reference sequence).

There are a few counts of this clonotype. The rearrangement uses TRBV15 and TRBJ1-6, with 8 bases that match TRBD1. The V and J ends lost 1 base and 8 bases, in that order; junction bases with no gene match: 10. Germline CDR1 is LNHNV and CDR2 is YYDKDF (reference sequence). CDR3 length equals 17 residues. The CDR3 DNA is TGTGCCACCAGCAGAGGACAGGGGCGGATCGGAGATTCACCCCTCCACTTT. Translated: CATSRGQGRIGDSPLHF. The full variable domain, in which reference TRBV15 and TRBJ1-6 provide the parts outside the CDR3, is DAMVIQNPRYQVTQFGKPVTLSCSQTLNHNVMYWYQQKSSQAPKLLFHYYDKDFNNEADTPDNFQSRRPNTSFCFLDIRSPGLGDTAMYLCATSRGQGRIGDSPLHFGNGTRLTVT.

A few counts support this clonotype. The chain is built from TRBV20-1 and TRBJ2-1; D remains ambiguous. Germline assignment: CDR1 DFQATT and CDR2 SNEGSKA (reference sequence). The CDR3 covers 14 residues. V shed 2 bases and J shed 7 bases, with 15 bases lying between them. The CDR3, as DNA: TGCAGTGCTAGACGGTGGGTCGACGGGAATGAGCAGTTCTTC. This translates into CSARRWVDGNEQFF.

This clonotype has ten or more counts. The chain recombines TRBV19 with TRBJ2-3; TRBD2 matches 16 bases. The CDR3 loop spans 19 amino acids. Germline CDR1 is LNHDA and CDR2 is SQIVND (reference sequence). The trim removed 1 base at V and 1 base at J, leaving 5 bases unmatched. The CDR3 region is CASSIGAGTSGRGTDTQYF. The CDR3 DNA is TGTGCCAGTAGTATAGGCGCCGGGACTAGCGGGAGGGGCACAGATACGCAGTATTTT.

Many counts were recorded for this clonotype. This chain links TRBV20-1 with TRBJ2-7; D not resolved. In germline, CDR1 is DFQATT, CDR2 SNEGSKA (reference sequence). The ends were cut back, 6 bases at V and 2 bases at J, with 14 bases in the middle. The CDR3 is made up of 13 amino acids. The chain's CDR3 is CSAMTAFAYEQYF. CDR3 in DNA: TGCAGTGCCATGACTGCATTCGCCTACGAGCAGTACTTC.

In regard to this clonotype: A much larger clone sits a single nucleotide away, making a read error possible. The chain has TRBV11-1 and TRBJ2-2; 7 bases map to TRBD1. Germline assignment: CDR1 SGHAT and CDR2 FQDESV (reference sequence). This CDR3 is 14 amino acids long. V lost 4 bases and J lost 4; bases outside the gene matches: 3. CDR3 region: CASSSGQVTGELFF. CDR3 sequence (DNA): TGTGCCAGCAGCTCCGGACAGGTCACCGGGGAGCTGTTTTTT.

The CDR3 bases are TGCGCCAGCAGCCAAGGGTTCGGCAATCAGCCCCAGCATTTT. It codes for CASSQGFGNQPQHF. This rearrangement joins TRBV4-1 to TRBJ1-5; no reliable D call. This CDR3 spans 14 amino acids. The V end was cut by 1 base, the J end by 2 bases, with 6 bases between. The germline V gene has CDR1 MGHRA and CDR2 YSYEKL.

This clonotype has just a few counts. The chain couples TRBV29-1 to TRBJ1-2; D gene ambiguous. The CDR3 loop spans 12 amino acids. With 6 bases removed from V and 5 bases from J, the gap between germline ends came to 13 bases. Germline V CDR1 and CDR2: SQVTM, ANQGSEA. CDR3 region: CSVAGGEYGYTF. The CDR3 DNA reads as TGCAGCGTGGCCGGCGGGGAGTATGGCTACACCTTC. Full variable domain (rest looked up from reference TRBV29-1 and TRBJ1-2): SAVISQKPSRDICQRGTSLTIQCQVDSQVTMMFWYRQQPGQSLTLIATANQGSEATYESGFVIDKFPISRPNLTFSTLTVSNMSPEDSSIYLCSVAGGEYGYTFGSGTRLTVV.